The 10 T cell receptor beta chains below were found in one sample sequenced in a study of T cells in Graves' hyperthyroidism and ophthalmopathy (dated by TCRdb to between 2018 and 2021). Library creation used multiplex PCR. Sequencing was performed on an Illumina HiSeq 2000. TCR beta CDR3 regions were amplified from RNA transcripts. A first-round RT-PCR of the TCR CDR3 used the HTBI primer set with the Qiagen OneStep RT-PCR kit. TCRdb itself trimmed the public reads at Q25 with fastp, ran MiXCR and retained productive beta chains. Duplicate CDR3 protein sequences are folded into a single record with the most common DNA and genes. Across this sample there are roughly 700,000 distinct CDR3 sequences, with approximately 40% seen only once. The ten largest make up roughly 30% of the sample. The sequencing input was blood. These receptor sequences come from a woman aged 40 to 55 with Graves' hyperthyroidism.

Notes on this clonotype: A read error is possible here, since a much larger clone lies one base away. This chain uses TRBV10-3 with TRBJ2-6; no firm D call. Germline lookup yields CDR1 ENHRY and CDR2 SYGVKD. This CDR3 contains 11 residues. The CDR3 sequence: CAISGTNVLTF. The DNA for the CDR3 is TGTGCCATCAGTGGGACCAACGTCCTGACTTTC.

The V and J genes are TRBV19 and TRBJ1-2; no firm D call. CDR3 length equals 13 residues. CDR1 LNHDA and CDR2 SQIVND come from the germline V gene (reference sequence). V lost 6 bases to trimming and J lost 0 bases, with 8 bases between them. The CDR3 spells CASSETANYGYTF. CDR3 sequence (DNA): TGTGCCAGTAGCGAAACAGCTAACTATGGCTACACCTTC.

As for this clonotype: This likely comes from a read error, as the CDR3 has no conserved phenylalanine or tryptophan at its end. The DNA is left out, because the CDR3 cannot be placed on it with certainty; the CDR3 is given as TCRdb lists it. The chain is built from TRBV7-2 and TRBJ2-7; TRBD2 was called by the table and not checked on the DNA. Germline V lookup: CDR1 SGHTA, CDR2 FQGNSA. The CDR3 length equals 8 residues, ends included. This chain's CDR3 is CASSVGGG.

The rearrangement uses TRBV7-2 and TRBJ2-5; TRBD2 matches at 8 bases. The CDR3 totals 15 residues. Per germline, CDR1 SGHTA and CDR2 FQGNSA. Trimming cost V 1 base and J 4 bases; bases outside gene matches: 5. The CDR3 loop is CASSLETGGLETQYF. CDR3 coding DNA: TGTGCCAGCAGCTTAGAGACGGGGGGGTTAGAGACCCAGTACTTC. Drawing the rest from reference TRBV7-2 and TRBJ2-5, the complete variable domain is GAGVSQSPSNKVTEKGKDVELRCDPISGHTALYWYRQSLGQGLEFLIYFQGNSAPDKSGLPSDRFSAERTGGSVSTLTIQRTQQEDSAVYLCASSLETGGLETQYFGPGTRLLVL.

This clonotype was found many times. The rearrangement joins TRBV7-3 to TRBJ2-5, with TRBD1 matching over 7 bases. Germline V lookup: CDR1 SGHTA, CDR2 FQGTGA. This CDR3 has 14 amino acids. J gave up 5 bases and V 5 bases, and 8 bases lay outside the gene matches. CDR3 in DNA: TGTGCCAGCAGCCAAATCAGGGGGAGCGAGACCCAGTACTTC. Amino acid sequence: CASSQIRGSETQYF.

The rearrangement uses TRBV7-2 and TRBJ1-1, with 8 bases fitting TRBD1. V lost 4 bases to trimming and J lost 7 bases; unmatched junction nucleotides: 8. Germline V gives CDR1 SGHTA, CDR2 FQGNSA. This CDR3 is built from 14 residues. CDR3 bases: TGTGCCAGCAGCTCGGGAAGACAGGGGCTTGAAGCTTTCTTT. Amino acids: CASSSGRQGLEAFF. Full variable domain (rest looked up from reference TRBV7-2 and TRBJ1-1): GAGVSQSPSNKVTEKGKDVELRCDPISGHTALYWYRQSLGQGLEFLIYFQGNSAPDKSGLPSDRFSAERTGGSVSTLTIQRTQQEDSAVYLCASSSGRQGLEAFFGQGTRLTVV.

This clonotype was counted many times. CDR3: CASSWRQNTGELFF. In DNA form, the CDR3 reads TGTGCCAGCAGCTGGCGTCAGAACACCGGGGAGCTGTTTTTT. The chain has TRBV7-6 and TRBJ2-2, with D uncertain. CDR1 SGHVS and CDR2 FNYEAQ come from the germline V gene. V lost 4 bases and J 1 base, leaving 7 bases between the germline ends. There are 14 residues in the CDR3. Complete variable domain (other parts from reference TRBV7-6 and TRBJ2-2): GAGVSQSPRYKVTKRGQDVALRCDPISGHVSLYWYRQALGQGPEFLTYFNYEAQQDKSGLPNDRFSAERPEGSISTLTIQRTEQRDSAMYRCASSWRQNTGELFFGEGSRLTVL.

For this clonotype: This CDR3 fails to terminate in the conserved phenylalanine or tryptophan, so it likely reflects a read error. The chain employs TRBV30 and TRBJ1-1; D remains unclear. Between the trimmed V and J ends, which lost 6 bases and 4 bases, there was a span of 6 bases. Germline CDR1 and CDR2: GTSNPN and SVGIG (reference sequence). The CDR3 sequence is 10 residues long. In nucleotides, the CDR3 is TGTGCCTGTACCGGCACTGAAGCTTTCTCT. It specifies CACTGTEAFS.

In regard to this clonotype: At one boundary the junction diverges from the germline segment, which might be a read error. The J gene is TRBJ2-6, the V gene TRBV7-8; D not certain. CDR1 and CDR2 (germline): SGHVS, FQNEAQ. The CDR3 length is 17 residues. Here the CDR3 reads CASSLNAYRPGPNVLTF. Written as DNA, the CDR3 is TGTGCCAGCAGCTTAAATGCATACCGACCTGGGCCCAACGTCCTGACTTTC.

This clonotype was detected ten times or more. This rearrangement joins TRBV2 to TRBJ1-4, with TRBD1 as a possible D gene (6 bases). Deletions cut 6 bases from V and 8 bases from J, with 19 bases between. The germline V gene has CDR1 SNHLY and CDR2 FYNNEI. The CDR3 runs 15 residues. The CDR3 coding sequence is TGTGCCAGCAGGGCCAACACAGGGAGTGGAGAAAAACTGTTTTTT. Translation gives CASRANTGSGEKLFF.